The T cell receptor beta chain described here comes from a study of T-cell reconstitution after alpha-beta-depleted transplantation in children. This CDR3 is built from 16 residues. Germline V gives CDR1 SQVTM, CDR2 ANQGSEA. During its preparation, the TCRbeta library received unique molecular identifiers. One entry per CDR3 protein results from TCRdb running MiXCR on the PCR reads. The data show some 240,000 distinct CDR3 sequences, with around 12% seen just once and about 2.6% held by the top ten. About this clonotype itself: Possible read error: a much larger clone is one base away.

The receptor was isolated from a human donor who donated a stem cell graft to a child with acute lymphoblastic leukemia. The chain links TRBV29-1 to TRBJ2-6, with D possibly being TRBD1 (6 bases). Material: PBMCs from the stem cell graft donor, obtained from the stem cell graft. CDR3 bases: TGCAGCGTTGAGGCTAGGACGCCAAAGGGGGACAACGTCCTGACTTTC. It yields the protein CSVEARTPKGDNVLTF.